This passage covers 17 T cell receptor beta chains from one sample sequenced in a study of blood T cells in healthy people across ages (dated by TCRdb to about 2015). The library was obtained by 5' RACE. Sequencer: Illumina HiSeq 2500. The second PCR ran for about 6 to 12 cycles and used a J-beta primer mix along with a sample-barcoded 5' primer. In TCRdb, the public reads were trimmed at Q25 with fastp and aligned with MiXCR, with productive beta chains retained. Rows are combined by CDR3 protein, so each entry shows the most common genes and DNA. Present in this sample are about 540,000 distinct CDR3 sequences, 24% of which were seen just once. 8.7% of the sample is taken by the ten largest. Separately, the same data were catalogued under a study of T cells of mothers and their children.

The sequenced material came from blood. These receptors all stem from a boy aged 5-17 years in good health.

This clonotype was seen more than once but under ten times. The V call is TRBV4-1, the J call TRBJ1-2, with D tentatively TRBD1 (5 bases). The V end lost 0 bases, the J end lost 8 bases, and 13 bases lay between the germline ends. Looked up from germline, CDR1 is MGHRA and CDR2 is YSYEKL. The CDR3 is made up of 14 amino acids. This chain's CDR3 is CASSQDWGTHGYTF. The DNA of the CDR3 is TGCGCCAGCAGCCAAGACTGGGGGACTCACGGCTACACCTTC.

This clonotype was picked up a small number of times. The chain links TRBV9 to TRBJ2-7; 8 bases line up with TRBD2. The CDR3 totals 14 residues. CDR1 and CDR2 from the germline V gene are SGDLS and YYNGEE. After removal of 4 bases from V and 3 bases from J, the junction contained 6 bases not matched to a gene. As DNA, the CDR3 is TGTGCCAGCAGCAAGAGCGGGAGCGACTACGAGCAGTACTTC. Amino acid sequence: CASSKSGSDYEQYF.

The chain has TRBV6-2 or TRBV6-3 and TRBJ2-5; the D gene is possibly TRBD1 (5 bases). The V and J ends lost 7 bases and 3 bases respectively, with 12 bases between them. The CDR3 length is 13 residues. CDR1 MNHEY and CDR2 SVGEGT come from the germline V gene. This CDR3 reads CASTSCREETQYF. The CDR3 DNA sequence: TGTGCCAGCACTTCTTGCAGGGAAGAGACCCAGTACTTC.

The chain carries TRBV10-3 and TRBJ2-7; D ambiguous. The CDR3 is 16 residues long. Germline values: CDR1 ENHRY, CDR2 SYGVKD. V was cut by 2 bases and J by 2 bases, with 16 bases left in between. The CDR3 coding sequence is TGTGCCATCAGTGAGCCGCCGAGCCAGGCCACCTACGAGCAGTACTTC. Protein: CAISEPPSQATYEQYF.

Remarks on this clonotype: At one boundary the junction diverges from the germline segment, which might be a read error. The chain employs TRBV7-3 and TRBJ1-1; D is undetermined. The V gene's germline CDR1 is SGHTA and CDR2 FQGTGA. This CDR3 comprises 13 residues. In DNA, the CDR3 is TGTGCCAGCAGCCTCCACTTGAACACTGAAGCCTTCTTT. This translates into CASSLHLNTEAFF.

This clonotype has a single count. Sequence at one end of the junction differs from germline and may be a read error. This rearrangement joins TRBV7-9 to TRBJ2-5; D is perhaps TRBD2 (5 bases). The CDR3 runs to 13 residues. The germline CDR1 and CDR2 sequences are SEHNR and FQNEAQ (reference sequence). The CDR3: CARSLAGGETQYF. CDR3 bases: TGTGCCAGAAGCTTAGCTGGCGGGGAGACCCAGTACTTC.

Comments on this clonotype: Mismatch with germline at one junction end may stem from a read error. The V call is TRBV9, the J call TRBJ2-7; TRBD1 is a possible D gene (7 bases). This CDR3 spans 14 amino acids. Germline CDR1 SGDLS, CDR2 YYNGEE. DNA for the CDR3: TGTGCCGGCAGCCCCAGGGGGGCCGCCTACGAGCAGTACTTC. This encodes CAGSPRGAAYEQYF. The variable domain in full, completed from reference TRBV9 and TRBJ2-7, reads DSGVTQTPKHLITATGQRVTLRCSPRSGDLSVYWYQQSLDQGLQFLIQYYNGEERAKGNILERFSAQQFPDLHSELNLSSLELGDSALYFCAGSPRGAAYEQYFGPGTRLTVT.

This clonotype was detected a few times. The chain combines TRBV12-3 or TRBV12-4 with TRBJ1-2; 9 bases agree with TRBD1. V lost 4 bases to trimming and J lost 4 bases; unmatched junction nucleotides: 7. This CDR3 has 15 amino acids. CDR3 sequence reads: CASSSGTGRLYGYTF. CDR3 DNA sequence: TGTGCCAGCAGTTCCGGGACAGGGAGGCTCTATGGCTACACCTTC.

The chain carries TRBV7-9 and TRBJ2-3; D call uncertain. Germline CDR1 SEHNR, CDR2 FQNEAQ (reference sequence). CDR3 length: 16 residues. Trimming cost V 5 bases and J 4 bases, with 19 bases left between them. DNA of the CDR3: TGTGCCAGCAGCCCGCTCGTTCTGGGCGACGCAGATACGCAGTATTTT. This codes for CASSPLVLGDADTQYF.

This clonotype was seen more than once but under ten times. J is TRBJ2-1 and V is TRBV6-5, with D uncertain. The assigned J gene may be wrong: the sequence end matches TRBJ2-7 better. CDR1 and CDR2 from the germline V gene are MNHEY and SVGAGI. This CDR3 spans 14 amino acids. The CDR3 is CASSYSKWSHEQYF. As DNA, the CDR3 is TGTGCCAGCAGTTACTCGAAGTGGTCCCACGAGCAGTACTTC.

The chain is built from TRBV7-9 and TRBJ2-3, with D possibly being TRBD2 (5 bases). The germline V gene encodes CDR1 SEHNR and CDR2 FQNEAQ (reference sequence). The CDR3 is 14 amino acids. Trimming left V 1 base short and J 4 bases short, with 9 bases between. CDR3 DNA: TGTGCCAGCAGCTTAGATAAGGAGGCAGATACGCAGTATTTT. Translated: CASSLDKEADTQYF.

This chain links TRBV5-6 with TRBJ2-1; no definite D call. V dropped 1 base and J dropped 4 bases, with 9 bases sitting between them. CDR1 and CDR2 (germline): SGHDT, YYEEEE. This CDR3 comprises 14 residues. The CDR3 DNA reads TGTGCCAGCAGCTTGTTGGCAGTATACAATGAGCAGTTCTTC. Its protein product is CASSLLAVYNEQFF. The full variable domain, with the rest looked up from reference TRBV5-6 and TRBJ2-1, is DAGVTQSPTHLIKTRGQQVTLRCSPKSGHDTVSWYQQALGQGPQFIFQYYEEEERQRGNFPDRFSGHQFPNYSSELNVNALLLGDSALYLCASSLLAVYNEQFFGPGTRLTVL.

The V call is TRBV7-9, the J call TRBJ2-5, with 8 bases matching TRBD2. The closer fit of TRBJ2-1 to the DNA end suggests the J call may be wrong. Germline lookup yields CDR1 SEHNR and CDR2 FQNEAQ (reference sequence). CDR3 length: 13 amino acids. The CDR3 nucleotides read TGTGCCAGCAGTCAAGCGGGAGTTAATGAGCAGTTCTTC. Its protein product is CASSQAGVNEQFF.

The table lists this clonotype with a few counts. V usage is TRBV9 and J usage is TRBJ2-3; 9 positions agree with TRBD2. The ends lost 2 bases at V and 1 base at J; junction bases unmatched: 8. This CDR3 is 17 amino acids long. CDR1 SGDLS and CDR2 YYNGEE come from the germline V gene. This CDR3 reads CASSVLGAGGGTDTQYF. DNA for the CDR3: TGTGCCAGCAGCGTCTTGGGCGCGGGAGGGGGCACAGATACGCAGTATTTT. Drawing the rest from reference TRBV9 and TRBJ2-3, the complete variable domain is DSGVTQTPKHLITATGQRVTLRCSPRSGDLSVYWYQQSLDQGLQFLIQYYNGEERAKGNILERFSAQQFPDLHSELNLSSLELGDSALYFCASSVLGAGGGTDTQYFGPGTRLTVL.

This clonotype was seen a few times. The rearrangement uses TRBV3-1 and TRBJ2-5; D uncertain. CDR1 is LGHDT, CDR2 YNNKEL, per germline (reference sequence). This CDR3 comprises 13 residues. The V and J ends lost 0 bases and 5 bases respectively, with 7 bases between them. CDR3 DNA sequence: TGTGCCAGCAGCCAAGATATATCTGAGACCCAGTACTTC. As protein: CASSQDISETQYF.

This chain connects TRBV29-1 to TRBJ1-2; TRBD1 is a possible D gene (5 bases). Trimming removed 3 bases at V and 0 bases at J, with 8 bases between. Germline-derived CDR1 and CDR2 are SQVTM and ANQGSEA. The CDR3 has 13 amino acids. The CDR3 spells CSVDRESNYGYTF. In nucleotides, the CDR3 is TGCAGCGTTGACAGGGAGTCTAACTATGGCTACACCTTC.

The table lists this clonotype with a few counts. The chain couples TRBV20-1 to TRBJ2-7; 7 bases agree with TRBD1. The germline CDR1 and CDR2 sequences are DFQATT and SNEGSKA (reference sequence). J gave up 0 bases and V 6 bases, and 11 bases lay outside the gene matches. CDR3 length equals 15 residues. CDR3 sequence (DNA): TGCAGTGCCCTTCAAGGGACAGCGAGCTCCTACGAGCAGTACTTC. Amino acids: CSALQGTASSYEQYF.